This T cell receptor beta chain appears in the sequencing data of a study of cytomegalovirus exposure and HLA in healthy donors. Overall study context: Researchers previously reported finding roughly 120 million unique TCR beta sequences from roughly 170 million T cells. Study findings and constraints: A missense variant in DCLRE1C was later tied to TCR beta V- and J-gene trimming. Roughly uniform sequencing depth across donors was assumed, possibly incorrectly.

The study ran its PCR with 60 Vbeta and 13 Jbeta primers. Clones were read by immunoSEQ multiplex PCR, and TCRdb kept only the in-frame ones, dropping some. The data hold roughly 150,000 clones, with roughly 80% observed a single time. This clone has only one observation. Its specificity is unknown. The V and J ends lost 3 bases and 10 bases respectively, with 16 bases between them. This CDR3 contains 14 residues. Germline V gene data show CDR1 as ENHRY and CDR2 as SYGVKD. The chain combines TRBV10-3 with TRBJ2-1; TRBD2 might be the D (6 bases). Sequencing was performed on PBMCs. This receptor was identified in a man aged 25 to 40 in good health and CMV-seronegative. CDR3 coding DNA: TGTGCCATCAGTGATGTGGGGGGTGGTCGGGAGCAGTTCTTC. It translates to CAISDVGGGREQFF.